The rows below give T cell receptor beta chains drawn from one sample of a study of T cells after yellow fever vaccination. TCRdb called the 5' RACE reads again in MiXCR, with one record for every CDR3 protein. The data show 250,000 to 350,000 distinct CDR3 sequences, around 6.8% seen once. Sequencing used PBMCs, obtained roughly 46 days after the first yellow fever vaccination. The receptors were gathered from a man between 18 and 35 years old who received the YFV17D yellow fever vaccine. The CDR3 runs from the conserved cysteine through the conserved F or W. The order of the fields is clone size, D gene, J gene, V gene, CDR3 protein, CDR3 DNA. A D gene is named only where the DNA matches it firmly. The size of a clone is reported for some rows only, either as once, few or many, or as a class for expanded clones.

abundance: few
d_gene: -
j_gene: TRBJ1-1
v_gene: TRBV29-1
CDR3aa: CSVEGRRMNAEAFF
CDR3nt: TGCAGCGTTGAAGGTCGGAGGATGAACGCTGAAGCTTTCTTT

abundance: few
d_gene: TRBD2
j_gene: TRBJ2-3
v_gene: TRBV20-1
CDR3aa: CSANSGVRDTQYF
CDR3nt: TGCAGTGCTAATAGCGGGGTTCGGGATACGCAGTATTTT

abundance: -
d_gene: TRBD1
j_gene: TRBJ2-5
v_gene: TRBV5-4
CDR3aa: CASSSSGQRQETQYF
CDR3nt: TGTGCCAGCAGCTCGTCGGGACAGCGGCAAGAGACCCAGTACTTC

abundance: many
d_gene: TRBD1
j_gene: TRBJ2-4
v_gene: TRBV7-2
CDR3aa: CASSFYGTEKNIQYF
CDR3nt: TGTGCCAGCAGCTTCTATGGGACAGAAAAAAACATTCAGTACTTC

abundance: few
d_gene: TRBD1
j_gene: TRBJ2-2
v_gene: TRBV24-1
CDR3aa: CATSDPPGQGWTGELFF
CDR3nt: TGTGCCACCAGTGACCCCCCGGGACAGGGATGGACCGGGGAGCTGTTTTTT

abundance: -
d_gene: TRBD1
j_gene: TRBJ1-1
v_gene: TRBV13
CDR3aa: CASSLGPGGVNTEAFF
CDR3nt: TGTGCCAGCAGCTTAGGCCCAGGGGGGGTGAACACTGAAGCTTTCTTT

abundance: few
d_gene: -
j_gene: TRBJ2-5
v_gene: TRBV11-2
CDR3aa: CASSFSGTRTGREQTQYF
CDR3nt: TGTGCCAGCAGCTTCTCCGGGACACGCACAGGGAGGGAACAGACCCAGTACTTC

abundance: few
d_gene: TRBD2
j_gene: TRBJ2-1
v_gene: TRBV3-1
CDR3aa: CASSQGTSGGYNEQFF
CDR3nt: TGTGCCAGCAGCCAGGGGACTAGCGGGGGCTACAATGAGCAGTTCTTC

abundance: -
d_gene: -
j_gene: TRBJ2-2
v_gene: TRBV5-6
CDR3aa: CASSLAPFGHNTGELFF
CDR3nt: TGTGCCAGCAGCTTGGCCCCTTTTGGACACAACACCGGGGAGCTGTTTTTT

abundance: few
d_gene: TRBD1
j_gene: TRBJ1-5
v_gene: TRBV29-1
CDR3aa: CSARTGHQPQHF
CDR3nt: TGCAGCGCCCGGACAGGACATCAGCCCCAGCATTTT

abundance: few
d_gene: TRBD1
j_gene: TRBJ2-5
v_gene: TRBV5-1
CDR3aa: CASSPGTGDETQYF
CDR3nt: TGCGCCAGCAGCCCTGGGACAGGGGATGAGACCCAGTACTTC

abundance: few
d_gene: TRBD2
j_gene: TRBJ2-1
v_gene: TRBV5-1
CDR3aa: CASGPSGGANEQFF
CDR3nt: TGCGCCAGCGGCCCTAGCGGGGGGGCAAATGAGCAGTTCTTC

abundance: few
d_gene: -
j_gene: TRBJ2-1
v_gene: TRBV12-3/TRBV12-4
CDR3aa: CASSSRPEGIEQFF
CDR3nt: TGTGCCAGCAGTTCGAGACCGGAGGGAATTGAGCAGTTCTTC

abundance: -
d_gene: -
j_gene: TRBJ1-5
v_gene: TRBV6-5
CDR3aa: CASSYRDGEQPQHF
CDR3nt: TGTGCCAGCAGTTACCGCGACGGGGAACAGCCCCAGCATTTT

abundance: -
d_gene: -
j_gene: TRBJ2-1
v_gene: TRBV7-8
CDR3aa: CASSAGVSGNNEQFF
CDR3nt: TGTGCCAGCAGCGCTGGCGTATCCGGAAACAATGAGCAGTTCTTC

abundance: many
d_gene: -
j_gene: TRBJ2-2
v_gene: TRBV20-1
CDR3aa: CSAVPRGAFGGELFF
CDR3nt: TGCAGTGCTGTCCCCCGGGGGGCATTCGGCGGGGAGCTGTTTTTT

abundance: -
d_gene: -
j_gene: TRBJ1-2
v_gene: TRBV5-1
CDR3aa: CASSKTPGANYGYTF
CDR3nt: TGCGCCAGCAGCAAAACGCCAGGGGCAAACTATGGCTACACCTTC

abundance: -
d_gene: -
j_gene: TRBJ1-1
v_gene: TRBV28
CDR3aa: CASSLQRGAGNSEAFF
CDR3nt: TGTGCCAGCAGTTTACAGAGGGGGGCGGGTAACTCTGAAGCTTTCTTT

abundance: -
d_gene: -
j_gene: TRBJ2-7
v_gene: TRBV7-9
CDR3aa: CASRHPEGPYEQYF
CDR3nt: TGTGCCAGCCGCCATCCGGAGGGGCCCTACGAGCAGTACTTC

abundance: few
d_gene: -
j_gene: TRBJ1-2
v_gene: TRBV6-2/TRBV6-3
CDR3aa: CASSYGLVARNYGYTF
CDR3nt: TGTGCCAGCAGCTACGGATTGGTTGCCCGAAACTATGGCTACACCTTC

abundance: few
d_gene: -
j_gene: TRBJ1-2
v_gene: TRBV4-3
CDR3aa: CASSQLQGGRDGYTF
CDR3nt: TGCGCCAGCAGCCAGCTACAGGGAGGGAGGGATGGCTACACCTTC

abundance: -
d_gene: -
j_gene: TRBJ2-3
v_gene: TRBV5-1
CDR3aa: CASSLPQGTDTQYF
CDR3nt: TGCGCCAGCAGCTTACCCCAAGGCACAGATACGCAGTATTTT

abundance: many
d_gene: TRBD2
j_gene: TRBJ2-1
v_gene: TRBV7-9
CDR3aa: CASRYGLVADEQFF
CDR3nt: TGTGCCAGCAGATACGGACTAGTCGCGGATGAGCAGTTCTTC

abundance: few
d_gene: -
j_gene: TRBJ1-5
v_gene: TRBV18
CDR3aa: CASSQGPSPQHF
CDR3nt: TGTGCCAGCTCACAGGGTCCCTCGCCCCAGCATTTT

abundance: few
d_gene: TRBD2
j_gene: TRBJ2-1
v_gene: TRBV10-3
CDR3aa: CAISESPGGGANEQFF
CDR3nt: TGTGCCATCAGTGAGTCGCCTGGCGGGGGGGCGAATGAGCAGTTCTTC

abundance: many
d_gene: TRBD2
j_gene: TRBJ2-1
v_gene: TRBV12-3/TRBV12-4
CDR3aa: CASTAGSGEFF
CDR3nt: TGTGCCAGCACCGCCGGGAGCGGGGAGTTCTTC

abundance: few
d_gene: TRBD1
j_gene: TRBJ2-4
v_gene: TRBV28
CDR3aa: CASSLTGGKNIQYF
CDR3nt: TGTGCCAGCAGCTTGACAGGGGGCAAAAACATTCAGTACTTC